This T cell receptor beta chain was observed in a study of shared clonotypes between healthy human individuals. Some clones are missing from TCRdb's copy, which holds only in-frame ones; the method was immunoSEQ multiplex PCR. The sample shows approximately 2.3 million clones, 93% of them seen only once. This CDR3 is built from 15 residues. Germline lookup yields CDR1 SGHNT and CDR2 YYREEE (reference sequence). V lost 2 bases, J lost 3 bases, and 5 bases stayed unmatched. This chain connects TRBV5-4 to TRBJ2-7, with TRBD1 identical over 10 bases. Source material: naive CD4+ T cells from PBMCs. Subset of the sample: CD45RA+ positively selected. The TCR originated in a man aged 18 to 29 in good health. Some clones in this sample may be carry-over from other donors' samples. This CDR3 is CASSLGTGAIYEQYF. The DNA of the CDR3 is TGTGCCAGCAGCTTAGGGACAGGGGCCATCTACGAGCAGTACTTC.